This entry features one T cell receptor beta chain sequence. The target antigen is unknown. TCRdb's table, derived via immunoSEQ multiplex PCR, lists solely in-frame clones and lacks some. The sample holds some 2,000,000 clones, roughly 94% seen once. This sample is part of a study of shared clonotypes between healthy human individuals. Study summary: For every donor, three CD4 naive, three CD4 memory, two CD8 naive and one CD8 memory plates were used.

Trimming pared 6 bases from V and 6 bases from J, leaving 9 bases between. CDR3 length: 11 residues. CDR1 LNHDA and CDR2 SQIVND come from the germline V gene (reference sequence). CD45RA+ naive and CD45RA-negative memory subsets were separated from CD4+ cells. Regarding the study as a whole: Clonotype sharing among donors was expected to depend on sequencing depth. With a few donors compared, about 5% of naive CD4 clonotypes were shared.

Material for sequencing was naive CD4+ T cells sorted from blood. Subset indicated: CD45RA+ positively selected. The receptor was isolated from a man between 18 and 29 years old in good health. J is TRBJ2-7 and V is TRBV19, with no clear D. The DNA of the CDR3 is TGTGCCAGTAGCAGCCCGGGCGAGCAGTACTTC. Translation: CASSSPGEQYF. Drawing the rest from reference TRBV19 and TRBJ2-7, the complete variable domain is DGGITQSPKYLFRKEGQNVTLSCEQNLNHDAMYWYRQDPGQGLRLIYYSQIVNDFQKGDIAEGYSVSREKKESFPLTVTSAQKNPTAFYLCASSSPGEQYFGPGTRLTVT.